One sample yielded the 5 T cell receptor beta chains listed below, sequenced in a study of cytomegalovirus exposure and HLA in healthy donors (dated by TCRdb to 2016 to 2017). The library was produced with the immunoSEQ multiplex PCR assay. For the multiplex PCR, a mixture combining 60 forward primers for TCR Vbeta segments and 13 reverse primers for TCR Jbeta segments was used. This is the immuneACCESS table as TCRdb keeps it, with only in-frame sequences that have V and J called. A part of the clones is gone; compared with another copy, unresolved V genes explain less than half, and the rest is unexplained. The sample table shows about 170,000 clones, and more than 75% are seen once. Under 1% of the sample lies in the top ten. Input material: PBMCs. The receptor source for this set is a girl aged 2 to 10 in good health and CMV-seropositive.

The sample holds one count of this clone. Other nucleotide sequences in the sample specify the same CDR3. The genes are TRBV27 and TRBJ2-7, with D maybe TRBD2 (6 bases). The germline V and J ends were trimmed by 7 bases and 2 bases, with 24 bases remaining between them. From germline, CDR1 is MNHEY and CDR2 SMNVEV (reference sequence). This CDR3 region has 17 residues. The CDR3 sequence is CASTGRGSGPGAYEQYF. Here the CDR3 DNA reads TGTGCCAGCACCGGCAGAGGGTCCGGTCCGGGGGCCTACGAGCAGTACTTC.

V is TRBV4-1 and J is TRBJ2-5; D unresolved. Trimming removed 5 bases from V and 4 bases from J, with 8 bases in between. This CDR3 has 12 amino acids. Germline V lookup: CDR1 MGHRA, CDR2 YSYEKL. The CDR3 loop reads CASSTDRETQYF. The CDR3 region has the DNA TGCGCCAGCAGCACAGACCGAGAGACCCAGTACTTC.

The gene calls are TRBV19 and TRBJ1-2; 9 bases line up with TRBD1. This CDR3 spans 15 amino acids. Germline V CDR1 and CDR2: LNHDA, SQIVND (reference sequence). With 6 bases clipped from V and 7 bases from J, the junction kept 12 bases outside the gene matches. Here the CDR3 reads CASRVNGQGIGGYTF. The DNA for the CDR3 is TGTGCCAGTAGGGTAAATGGACAGGGGATTGGTGGCTACACCTTC.

V gene TRBV7-9 combines with J gene TRBJ2-7; 8 bases are a match to TRBD1. Trimming removed 4 bases from V and 5 bases from J; junction bases left unmatched: 1. CDR1 and CDR2 (germline): SEHNR, FQNEAQ (reference sequence). This CDR3 region has 12 residues. CDR3 DNA: TGTGCCAGCAGCTCGGGACAGGACGAGCAGTACTTC. Translation: CASSSGQDEQYF.

The chain employs TRBV4-1 and TRBJ2-2; D is possibly TRBD1 (5 bases). This CDR3 contains 15 residues. Trimming left V 1 base short and J 8 bases short, with 14 bases between. Germline V CDR1 and CDR2: MGHRA, YSYEKL. CDR3 sequence reads: CASSQVQGALGELFF. In DNA, the CDR3 is TGCGCCAGCAGCCAAGTACAAGGGGCCCTAGGGGAGCTGTTTTTT.